This TCR beta chain was recovered during a study of blood T cell repertoires in COVID-19. About the study: Collection of acute and convalescent COVID-19 samples took place in the United States, Italy and Spain. In each case, the material was cDNA or gDNA derived from T cells, B-cell-depleted T cells, or PBMCs.

The CDR3 is made up of 13 amino acids. Original methodology: From reference gene primer amplification, estimates of nucleated cell counts were derived. Measured with immunoSEQ multiplex PCR; TCRdb has only the in-frame clones, and not every one. The DNA gave D and trimming, while V, J and clone size come from that table. This sample has roughly 250,000 clones; about 90% occur once, and the top ten carry around 6.9%. Sequenced sample: peripheral blood. This clonotype was obtained from a man between 60 and 75 years old who had recovered from COVID-19. This chain uses TRBV12-1 with TRBJ2-3; the D segment call TRBD1 is taken from the table without a DNA check. TRBV12-1 is a documented pseudogene. CDR3 protein: CASRRQDTDTQYF. As DNA, the CDR3 is TGTGCCAGCAGGAGACAGGACACAGATACGCAGTATTTT.